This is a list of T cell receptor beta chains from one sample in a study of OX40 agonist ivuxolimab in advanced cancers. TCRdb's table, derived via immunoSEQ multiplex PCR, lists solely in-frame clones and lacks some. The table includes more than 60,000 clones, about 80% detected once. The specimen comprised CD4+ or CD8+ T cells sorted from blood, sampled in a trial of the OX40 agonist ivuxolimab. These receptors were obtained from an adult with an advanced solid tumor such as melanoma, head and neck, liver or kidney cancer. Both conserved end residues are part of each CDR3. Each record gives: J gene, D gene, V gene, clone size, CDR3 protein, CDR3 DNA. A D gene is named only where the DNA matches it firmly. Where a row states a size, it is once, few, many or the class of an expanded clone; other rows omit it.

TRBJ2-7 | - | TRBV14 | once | CASSRRRDLAYEQYF | TGTGCCAGCAGCCGACGAAGGGACCTCGCCTACGAGCAGTACTTC
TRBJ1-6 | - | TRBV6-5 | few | CASSLRGAPLHF | TGTGCCAGCAGTCTCAGGGGTGCCCCCCTCCACTTT
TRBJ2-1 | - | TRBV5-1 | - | CASSLGTLSSYNEQFF | TGCGCCAGCAGCCTCGGCACTCTGTCCTCCTACAATGAGCAGTTCTTC
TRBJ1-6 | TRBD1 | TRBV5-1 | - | CASSLAETGVNSPLHF | TGCGCCAGCAGCTTGGCCGAGACAGGGGTCAATTCACCCCTCCACTTT
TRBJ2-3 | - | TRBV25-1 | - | CAIAAGIQTDTQYF | TGTGCCATTGCGGCAGGTATCCAGACAGATACGCAGTATTTT
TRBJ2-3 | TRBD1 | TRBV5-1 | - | CASSLFGDRAGDTQYF | TGCGCCAGCAGCTTGTTCGGGGACAGGGCGGGCGATACGCAGTATTTT
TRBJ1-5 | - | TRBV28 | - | CASSLTARGQPQHF | TGTGCCAGCAGTTTGACGGCGCGGGGGCAGCCCCAGCATTTT
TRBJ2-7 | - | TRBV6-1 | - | CASSEAWGPMSEQYF | TGTGCCAGCAGTGAAGCTTGGGGGCCCATGAGCGAGCAGTACTTC
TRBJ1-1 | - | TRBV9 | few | CASSGLGATEAFF | TGTGCCAGCAGCGGGTTAGGAGCCACTGAAGCTTTCTTT
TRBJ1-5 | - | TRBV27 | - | CASSSQNSNQPQHF | TGTGCCAGCAGTTCTCAGAATAGCAATCAGCCCCAGCATTTT
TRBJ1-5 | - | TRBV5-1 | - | CASSEGGGNQPQHF | TGCGCCAGCAGCGAGGGAGGAGGCAATCAGCCCCAGCATTTT
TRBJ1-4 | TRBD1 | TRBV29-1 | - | CSVATGGNEKLFF | TGCAGCGTCGCAACAGGGGGCAACGAAAAACTGTTTTTT
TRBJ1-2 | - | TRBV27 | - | CASCGRPNYGYTF | TGTGCCAGCTGCGGACGGCCGAACTATGGCTACACCTTC
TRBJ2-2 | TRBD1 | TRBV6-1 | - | CASRPGQINTGELFF | TGTGCCAGCAGGCCGGGACAGATTAACACCGGGGAGCTGTTTTTT
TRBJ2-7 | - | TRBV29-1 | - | CSVESGGASEQYF | TGCAGCGTTGAAAGTGGCGGGGCGTCCGAGCAGTACTTC
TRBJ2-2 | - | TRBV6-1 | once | CASNELAELFF | TGTGCCAGCAACGAACTAGCTGAGCTGTTTTTT
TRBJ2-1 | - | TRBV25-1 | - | CASSGQGTYSYNEQFF | TGTGCCAGCAGTGGGCAGGGGACCTACTCCTACAATGAGCAGTTCTTC
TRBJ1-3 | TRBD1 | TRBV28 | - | CASSARDRRSGNTIYF | TGTGCCAGCAGTGCCCGGGACAGGCGCTCTGGAAACACCATATATTTT
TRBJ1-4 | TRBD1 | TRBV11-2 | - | CASSEGAGGSEKLFF | TGTGCCAGCAGCGAAGGGGCAGGGGGCAGTGAAAAACTGTTTTTT
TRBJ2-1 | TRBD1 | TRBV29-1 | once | CSVEGIDRVSYNEQFF | TGCAGCGTTGAAGGGATCGACAGGGTCTCCTACAATGAGCAGTTCTTC
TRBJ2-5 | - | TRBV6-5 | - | CASSPQQGGRETQYF | TGTGCCAGCAGTCCCCAACAGGGGGGGCGGGAGACCCAGTACTTC
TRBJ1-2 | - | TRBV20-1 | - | CRGPGYTF | TGCAGGGGTCCTGGCTACACCTTC
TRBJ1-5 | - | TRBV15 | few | CATSPIDSNQPQHF | TGTGCCACCAGCCCCATAGATAGCAATCAGCCCCAGCATTTT
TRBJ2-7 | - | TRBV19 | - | CASSMTAQGTYEQYF | TGTGCCAGTAGTATGACGGCTCAGGGCACCTACGAGCAGTACTTC
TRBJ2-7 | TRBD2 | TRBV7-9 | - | CASSLAGRGGSYEQYF | TGTGCCAGCAGCTTAGCTGGGCGGGGGGGATCCTACGAGCAGTACTTC
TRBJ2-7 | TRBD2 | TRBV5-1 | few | CASSGEGYEQYF | TGCGCCAGCAGCGGGGAGGGCTACGAGCAGTACTTC
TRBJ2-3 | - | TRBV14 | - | CASSQGVGTQYF | TGTGCCAGCAGCCAAGGAGTAGGTACGCAGTATTTT
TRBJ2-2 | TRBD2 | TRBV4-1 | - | CASSQDASGGYTGELFF | TGCGCCAGCAGCCAAGATGCTAGCGGGGGTTACACCGGGGAGCTGTTTTTT
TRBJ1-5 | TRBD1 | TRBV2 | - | CASSESQGVGQPQHF | TGTGCCAGCAGTGAAAGCCAGGGGGTAGGCCAGCCCCAGCATTTT
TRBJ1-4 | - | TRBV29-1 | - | CSAKPEGWGEKLFF | TGCAGCGCAAAACCTGAGGGGTGGGGAGAAAAACTGTTTTTT
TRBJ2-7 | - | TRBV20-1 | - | CSAYGQYF | TGCAGTGCTTACGGGCAGTACTTC
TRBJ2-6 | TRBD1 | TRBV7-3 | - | CASSSTGARSGANVLTF | TGTGCCAGCAGCTCTACAGGGGCCCGCTCTGGGGCCAACGTCCTGACTTTC
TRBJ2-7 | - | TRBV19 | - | CASSTQRAYEQYF | TGTGCCAGTAGCACACAGCGCGCCTACGAGCAGTACTTC
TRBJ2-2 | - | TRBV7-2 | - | CASSRTANTGELFF | TGTGCCAGCTCCAGGACAGCCAACACCGGGGAGCTGTTTTTT
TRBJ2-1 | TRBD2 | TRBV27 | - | CASRGGLAGAPLVYNEQFF | TGTGCCAGCAGAGGCGGACTAGCGGGGGCTCCCCTCGTCTACAATGAGCAGTTCTTC
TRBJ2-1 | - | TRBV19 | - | CASSIDPAGGSSGQFF | TGTGCCAGTAGTATAGATCCGGCAGGGGGGTCTTCCGGGCAGTTCTTC
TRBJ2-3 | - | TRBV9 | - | CASSVATDTQYF | TGTGCCAGCAGCGTAGCTACAGATACGCAGTATTTT
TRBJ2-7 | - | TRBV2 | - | CASKTGGGLYEQYF | TGTGCCAGCAAGACTGGAGGGGGCTTATACGAGCAGTACTTC
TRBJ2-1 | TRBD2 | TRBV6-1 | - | CASSSLAGGLNEQFF | TGTGCCAGCAGTTCTCTAGCGGGGGGGCTCAATGAGCAGTTCTTC
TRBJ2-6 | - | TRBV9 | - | CASSVEAAKIFSGANVLTF | TGTGCCAGCAGCGTAGAGGCGGCTAAAATTTTCTCTGGGGCCAACGTCCTGACTTTC
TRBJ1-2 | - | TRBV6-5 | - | CASTSGEGRYGYTF | TGTGCCAGCACCTCAGGGGAGGGGCGGTATGGCTACACCTTC
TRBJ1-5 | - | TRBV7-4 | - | CASSLLDF | TGTGCCAGCAGCCTTCTGGATTTT
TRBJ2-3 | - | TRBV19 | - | CASRQAGDTQYF | TGTGCCAGTAGGCAGGCGGGGGATACGCAGTATTTT
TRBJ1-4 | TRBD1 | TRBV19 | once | CASSIETGSGEKLFF | TGTGCCAGTAGTATAGAGACAGGGAGTGGTGAAAAACTGTTTTTT
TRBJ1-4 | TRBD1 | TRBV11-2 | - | CASSSPGQGDEKLFF | TGTGCCAGCAGCTCACCGGGACAGGGGGATGAAAAACTGTTTTTT
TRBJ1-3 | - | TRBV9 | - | CASSVASLGDTIYF | TGTGCCAGCAGCGTAGCCAGCCTGGGGGACACCATATATTTT
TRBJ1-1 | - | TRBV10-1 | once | CASIDWQGNTEAFF | TGCGCCAGCATAGACTGGCAGGGGAACACTGAAGCTTTCTTT
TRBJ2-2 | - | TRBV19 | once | CASSIGTVNTGELFF | TGTGCCAGTAGTATCGGGACTGTGAACACCGGGGAGCTGTTTTTT
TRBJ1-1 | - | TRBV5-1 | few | CASSLTGQLNTEAFF | TGCGCCAGCAGCCTCACCGGACAGCTAAACACTGAAGCTTTCTTT
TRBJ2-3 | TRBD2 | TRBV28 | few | CASRGVTDTQYF | TGTGCCAGCCGGGGGGTTACAGATACGCAGTATTTT
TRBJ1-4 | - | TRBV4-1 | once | CASSQDRQGSEKLFF | TGCGCCAGCAGCCAAGACCGCCAGGGGAGCGAAAAACTGTTTTTT